A single sample is the source of the 15 T cell receptor beta chains below, sequenced in a study of blood T cells in healthy people across ages (dated by TCRdb to about 2015). Receptors were amplified or captured by 5' RACE. The run used an Illumina HiSeq 2500. A second roughly 7 to 11 cycle PCR used a sample-barcoded 5' primer and a J-beta primer mix. Clones were called with MiXCR by TCRdb after fastp trimmed the public reads at Q25, and only in-frame beta chains were retained. Rows are combined by CDR3 protein, so each entry shows the most common genes and DNA. Counted in this sample were 1.5 million or so distinct CDR3 sequences; approximately 42% of them appeared once. The biggest ten clones account for 7.9% of the sample. The sequencing input was blood. The receptors come from a young woman in good health.

The chain is built from TRBV29-1 and TRBJ1-3; 7 bases match TRBD1. The germline CDR1 and CDR2 sequences are SQVTM and ANQGSEA. J was trimmed by 2 bases and V by 4 bases; bases with no gene match: 11. This CDR3 contains 16 residues. The CDR3 spells CSVGFPATGTGNTIYF. Written as DNA, the CDR3 is TGCAGCGTTGGATTCCCGGCGACAGGGACTGGAAACACCATATATTTT.

In its sample, this clonotype was seen many times. Sequence at one end of the junction differs from germline and may be a read error. This chain's CDR3 is CASSPTGTESSYEQYF. As DNA, the CDR3 is TGTGCCAGCAGCCCTACCGGGACAGAAAGCTCCTACGAGCAGTACTTC. This chain joins TRBV5-1 and TRBJ2-7; 7 bases are shared with TRBD1. The CDR3 runs to 16 residues. Germline CDR1 is SGHRS and CDR2 is YFSETQ.

This clonotype was detected only once. The chain joins TRBV27 to TRBJ1-6; a weak D match, TRBD1 (5 bases). The CDR3 length is 13 residues. Deletions cut 1 base from V and 8 bases from J, with 6 bases between. Per the germline V gene, CDR1 is MNHEY and CDR2 is SMNVEV (reference sequence). The DNA of the CDR3 is TGTGCCAGCAGTTTATGGGGGGATTCACCCCTCCACTTT. Its protein is CASSLWGDSPLHF.

The chain is built from TRBV7-2 and TRBJ1-5; 7 bases are shared with TRBD1. The CDR3 runs 15 residues. Looked up from germline, CDR1 is SGHTA and CDR2 is FQGNSA. Germline trimming cut 5 bases from V and 1 base from J; bases unmatched to any gene: 5. CDR3 in DNA: TGTGCCAGCAGCCCAGGGGGACAGAGCAATCAGCCCCAGCATTTT. Translated: CASSPGGQSNQPQHF.

This clonotype has just a few counts. This chain uses TRBV6-1 with TRBJ1-2, with D perhaps TRBD1 (5 bases). Trimming removed 6 bases from V and 5 bases from J, with 19 bases in between. Germline CDR1 MNHNS, CDR2 SASEGT. The CDR3 is made up of 15 amino acids. CDR3 sequence (DNA): TGTGCCAGCAGGGTGGACATACAACCTCCGTATGGCTACACCTTC. Translating gives CASRVDIQPPYGYTF.

The V call is TRBV30, the J call TRBJ2-5; 7 positions match TRBD1. The germline V gene has CDR1 GTSNPN and CDR2 SVGIG (reference sequence). V lost 1 base and J lost 5; bases outside the gene matches: 4. The CDR3 spans 13 residues. CDR3 DNA sequence: TGTGCCTGGAGTGGACAGGGAGTGGAGACCCAGTACTTC. It translates to CAWSGQGVETQYF.

A few counts support this clonotype. The chain employs TRBV11-1 and TRBJ2-1; 16 bases match TRBD2. Losses at the gene ends were 3 bases for V and 2 bases for J; bases not matched to a gene: 13. Per the germline V gene, CDR1 is SGHAT and CDR2 is FQDESV (reference sequence). This CDR3 spans 21 amino acids. The CDR3 coding sequence is TGTGCCAGCAGCTTCCCGGGACTAGCGGGAGGGCCTTTACAAACCTACAATGAGCAGTTCTTC. Protein product: CASSFPGLAGGPLQTYNEQFF.

The rearrangement uses TRBV5-5 and TRBJ2-2, with D perhaps matching TRBD2 (6 bases). Germline CDR1 is SGHKS and CDR2 is YYEKEE (reference sequence). The CDR3 sequence is 15 residues long. Deletions cut 4 bases from V and 2 bases from J, with 12 bases between. CDR3 loop: CASSRPAGNTGELFF. Written as DNA, the CDR3 is TGTGCCAGCAGCCGCCCCGCGGGAAACACCGGGGAGCTGTTTTTT.

V gene TRBV24-1 combines with J gene TRBJ2-2; TRBD2 agrees at 9 bases. CDR3 length equals 18 residues. Per germline, CDR1 KGHDR and CDR2 SFDVKD. Trimming at V came to 7 bases and at J to 0 bases, leaving 11 bases not matched to a gene. Written as DNA, the CDR3 is TGTGCCACCAGCGAAAGTAAGCTAGCGGGGACGAACACCGGGGAGCTGTTTTTT. It translates to CATSESKLAGTNTGELFF.

This clonotype was observed a few times. CDR3 DNA: TGTGCCAGCAGTCCCTCTCGGACAGGGGTTGGCTACACCTTC. Residues: CASSPSRTGVGYTF. This rearrangement joins TRBV28 to TRBJ1-2, with 9 bases that match TRBD1. This CDR3 spans 14 amino acids. Germline V gene data show CDR1 as MDHEN and CDR2 as SYDVKM. The J segment lost 7 bases and the V segment lost 5 bases, leaving 8 bases of the junction unmatched.

The V call is TRBV29-1, the J call TRBJ2-1, with a tentative D call TRBD1 (6 bases). Trimming took 7 bases from V and 6 from J, leaving 13 bases between them. Germline V gene data show CDR1 as SQVTM and CDR2 as ANQGSEA. The CDR3 has 12 residues. The DNA for the CDR3 is TGCAGCGGGGGGACAAGCCCCAATGAGCAGTTCTTC. This codes for CSGGTSPNEQFF.

Concerning this clonotype: One end of the junction fails to match germline, which may point to a read error. The rearrangement links TRBV28 to TRBJ2-3, with a weak D call TRBD2 (5 bases). Per germline, CDR1 MDHEN and CDR2 SYDVKM. The CDR3 consists of 16 residues. CDR3 residues: CASSSTGTSSTDTRYF. CDR3 in DNA: TGTGCCAGCAGTTCCACGGGCACCTCTAGCACAGATACGCGGTATTTT.

The chain couples TRBV25-1 to TRBJ2-2; D possibly uses TRBD1 or TRBD2 (5 bases each). This CDR3 is 15 amino acids long. Germline CDR1 and CDR2: MGHDK and SYGVNS. The ends were cut back, 1 base at V and 0 bases at J, with 6 bases in the middle. CDR3 DNA: TGTGCCAGCAGTGAATGGGGGACGAACACCGGGGAGCTGTTTTTT. It codes for CASSEWGTNTGELFF.

This clonotype was found once. The DNA of the CDR3 is TGTGCCAGCAGTCCTAGAGGGAGGTCCTACGAGCAGTACTTC. Protein: CASSPRGRSYEQYF. The chain couples TRBV9 to TRBJ2-5; D may be TRBD2 (6 bases). The DNA end is more similar to TRBJ2-7, so the J call may be wrong. Germline V lookup: CDR1 SGDLS, CDR2 YYNGEE. The CDR3 runs 14 residues.

This clonotype showed up just a few times. The chain recombines TRBV4-1 with TRBJ1-2; D gene ambiguous. This CDR3 is 15 amino acids long. The germline CDR1 and CDR2 sequences are MGHRA and YSYEKL. V was clipped by 4 bases and J by 0 bases, with 12 bases between them. CDR3 residues: CASSPGGPTNYGYTF. CDR3 DNA: TGCGCCAGCAGCCCAGGAGGCCCCACTAACTATGGCTACACCTTC.